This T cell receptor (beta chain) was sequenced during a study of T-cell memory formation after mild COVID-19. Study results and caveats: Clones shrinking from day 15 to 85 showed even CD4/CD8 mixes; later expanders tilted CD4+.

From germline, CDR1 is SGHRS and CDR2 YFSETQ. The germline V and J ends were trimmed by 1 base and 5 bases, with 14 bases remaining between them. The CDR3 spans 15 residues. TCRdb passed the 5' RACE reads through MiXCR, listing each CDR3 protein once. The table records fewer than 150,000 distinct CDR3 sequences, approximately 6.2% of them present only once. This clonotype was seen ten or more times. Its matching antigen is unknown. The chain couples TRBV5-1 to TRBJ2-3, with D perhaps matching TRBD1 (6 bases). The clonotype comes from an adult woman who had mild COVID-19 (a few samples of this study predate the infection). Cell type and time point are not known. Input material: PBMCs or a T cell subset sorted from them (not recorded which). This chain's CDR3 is CASSLFQGSGDTQYF. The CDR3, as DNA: TGCGCCAGCAGCTTGTTTCAGGGGTCGGGAGATACGCAGTATTTT.